Below, 24 T cell receptor beta chains from the same sample are listed, as sequenced in a study of molecular identifiers for immune sequencing clone quantification. TCRdb itself ran the PCR reads through MiXCR, one entry per CDR3 protein. The sample lists hundreds of thousands of distinct CDR3 sequences; around 25% were seen once. Source material: naive CD8+ T cells from blood, with Jurkat cell RNA spiked in. Subset described: FACS-sorted CD8+CD4-CCR7+CD45RA+ naive T cells. Receptor source: a human donor in good health. Some libraries in this study had Jurkat cell RNA spiked in.

Concerning this clonotype itself: Possible read error: a much larger clone is one base away. The rearrangement joins TRBV7-2 to TRBJ2-7; TRBD2 agrees at 8 bases. Germline trimming cut 7 bases from V and 7 bases from J; bases unmatched to any gene: 18. The length of the CDR3 is 16 residues. Germline V gives CDR1 SGHTA, CDR2 FQGNSA. The CDR3: CASTYSIAGTRREQYF. CDR3 DNA: TGTGCCAGCACCTATTCTATAGCGGGAACCCGGAGGGAGCAGTACTTC.

The chain carries TRBV29-1 and TRBJ1-6; D ambiguous. With 2 bases removed from V and 7 bases from J, the gap between germline ends came to 6 bases. The germline gives CDR1 SQVTM, CDR2 ANQGSEA. This CDR3 is 12 amino acids long. The CDR3 spells CSVESQNSPLHF. CDR3 bases: TGCAGCGTTGAATCCCAGAATTCACCCCTCCACTTT.

This clonotype was detected ten times or more. The CDR3 DNA reads as TGTGCCAGCAGTGACTTAACAGATCAGTACTTC. Encoded protein: CASSDLTDQYF. The chain is built from TRBV2 and TRBJ2-7; no firm D call. This CDR3 is built from 11 residues. V was cut by 3 bases and J by 10 bases, with 10 bases left in between. The germline CDR1 and CDR2 sequences are SNHLY and FYNNEI.

This clonotype has just a few counts. The chain carries TRBV6-5 and TRBJ1-1; D gene ambiguous. The length of the CDR3 is 13 residues. V gave up 6 bases and J gave up 4 bases, with 12 bases separating them. The germline CDR1 and CDR2 sequences are MNHEY and SVGAGI. CDR3 residues: CASSLYMGTEAFF. Written as DNA, the CDR3 is TGTGCCAGCAGCCTCTACATGGGCACTGAAGCTTTCTTT.

Concerning this clonotype: Mismatch with germline at one junction end may stem from a read error. The chain carries TRBV4-3 and TRBJ2-7; 10 positions match TRBD1. CDR3 length equals 17 residues. Germline V gene sequence: CDR1 LGHNA, CDR2 YSLEER. CDR3 nucleotides: TGCGCCAGCGGCCAAGATTCGGGGGGACAGGGGTCCTACGAGCAGTACTTC. It is translated as CASGQDSGGQGSYEQYF.

In this sample, this clonotype turned up many times. V is TRBV4-1 and J is TRBJ2-3; D not resolved. This CDR3 contains 14 residues. Germline V CDR1 and CDR2: MGHRA, YSYEKL. The V gene lost 4 bases and the J gene lost 4 bases, with 12 bases spanning the gap. This CDR3 is CASSPSPRPDTQYF. The CDR3 bases are TGCGCCAGCAGCCCCTCTCCCAGGCCAGATACGCAGTATTTT.

The genes are TRBV25-1 and TRBJ2-3; 11 nucleotides line up with TRBD2. Germline CDR1 reads MGHDK; CDR2 reads SYGVNS. There are 17 residues in the CDR3. After removal of 3 bases from V and 3 bases from J, the junction contained 8 bases not matched to a gene. The CDR3 bases are TGTGCCAGCAGTGAGATTTTAGCGGGAGGGCAGACAGATACGCAGTATTTT. It yields the protein CASSEILAGGQTDTQYF.

The V gene is TRBV4-2, the J gene TRBJ2-2, with TRBD1 as a possible D gene (5 bases). Germline V gives CDR1 LGHNA, CDR2 YNFKEQ. The CDR3 extends over 17 amino acids. V gave up 0 bases and J gave up 6 bases, with 17 bases separating them. CDR3 residues: CASSQDRRAGYAGELFF. CDR3 DNA sequence: TGTGCCAGCAGCCAAGATCGTAGGGCAGGGTATGCCGGGGAGCTGTTTTTT.

This sequence joins TRBV6-5 and TRBJ2-7; the match to TRBD1 covers 7 bases. CDR1 is MNHEY and CDR2 is SVGAGI in the germline V gene. The V and J ends lost 3 bases and 3 bases, in that order; junction bases with no gene match: 5. This CDR3 region has 14 residues. In nucleotides, the CDR3 is TGTGCCAGCAGTTATCTGGGACAGAGCTACGAGCAGTACTTC. This gives the protein CASSYLGQSYEQYF.

This clonotype appeared a few times. The rearrangement links TRBV7-9 to TRBJ2-7; D call uncertain. Trimming shortened V by 5 bases and J by 1 base, and 9 bases separated the two germline ends. From germline, CDR1 is SEHNR and CDR2 FQNEAQ (reference sequence). The CDR3 covers 13 residues. DNA for the CDR3: TGTGCCAGCAGCGGATCATTGTCCTACGAGCAGTACTTC. It is translated as CASSGSLSYEQYF.

On this clonotype: This may arise from a read error, as a much more abundant clone is one base away. The chain combines TRBV12-3 or TRBV12-4 with TRBJ2-7; D perhaps matches TRBD2 (6 bases). V lost 3 bases and J lost 0, with 9 bases in between. The length of the CDR3 is 14 residues. DNA of the CDR3: TGTGCCAGCAGTTTCCACGGGAGCTCCTACGAGCAGTACTTC. This codes for CASSFHGSSYEQYF.

The table lists this clonotype with many counts. This chain uses TRBV2 with TRBJ2-7; D not certain. From germline, CDR1 is SNHLY and CDR2 FYNNEI. The germline V and J ends were trimmed by 4 bases and 4 bases, with 11 bases remaining between them. CDR3 length: 13 amino acids. The CDR3 spells CASSVRGRYEQYF. In DNA form, the CDR3 reads TGTGCCAGCAGTGTTAGAGGTCGGTACGAGCAGTACTTC.

There are many counts of this clonotype. The rearrangement links TRBV28 to TRBJ2-3; 12 bases are shared with TRBD2. Per the germline V gene, CDR1 is MDHEN and CDR2 is SYDVKM. Trimming cost V 5 bases and J 4 bases; bases outside gene matches: 10. The CDR3 is made up of 17 amino acids. CDR3 amino acids: CASSQRLAGVIADTQYF. CDR3 in DNA: TGTGCCAGCAGTCAACGACTAGCGGGAGTGATAGCAGATACGCAGTATTTT.

Remarks on this clonotype: A much larger clone differs from this one at a single base, so this may be a read error. V gene TRBV4-3 combines with J gene TRBJ1-3, with TRBD1 matching 7 bases. Per the germline V gene, CDR1 is LGHNA and CDR2 is YSLEER. CDR3 length equals 18 residues. The CDR3 reads CASNQGTVSFGAGNTIYF. The CDR3 nucleotides are TGCGCCAGCAACCAAGGGACAGTCTCTTTTGGCGCTGGAAACACCATATATTTT.

This chain joins TRBV12-3 or TRBV12-4 and TRBJ2-7; 10 bases line up with TRBD2. The length of the CDR3 is 14 residues. The V gene end was trimmed by 2 bases and the J gene end by 7 bases; junction bases not matched to a gene: 5. As DNA, the CDR3 is TGTGCCAGCAGTTTATCAGCGGGAGGGGTAGAGCAGTACTTC. Its translation: CASSLSAGGVEQYF.

With regard to this clonotype: A much bigger clone sits one base away, suggesting this may be a read error. In this CDR3 the conserved last residue, phenylalanine or tryptophan, is missing, so a read error is likely. This chain connects TRBV20-1 to TRBJ1-3, with D perhaps matching TRBD1 (5 bases). The germline V gene has CDR1 DFQATT and CDR2 SNEGSKA (reference sequence). The CDR3 runs 14 residues. V was trimmed by 6 bases and J by 0 bases, leaving 12 bases between them. The CDR3 here is CSAWNRNSGNTIYS. The CDR3 DNA sequence: TGCAGTGCATGGAACAGGAACTCTGGAAACACCATATATTCT.

This clonotype came up many times. V and J are TRBV5-1 and TRBJ1-1; maybe TRBD1 (6 bases). V was trimmed by 5 bases and J by 0 bases, leaving 11 bases between them. Per germline, CDR1 SGHRS and CDR2 YFSETQ. The CDR3 is made up of 14 amino acids. The CDR3 reads CASRPGDMNTEAFF. CDR3 coding DNA: TGCGCCAGCAGGCCAGGGGACATGAACACTGAAGCTTTCTTT.

V gene TRBV2 combines with J gene TRBJ2-7; tentatively, D is TRBD2 (5 bases). The V end lost 2 bases, the J end lost 4 bases, and 12 bases lay between the germline ends. Germline V gene lookup returns CDR1 SNHLY and CDR2 FYNNEI. This CDR3 region has 14 residues. Here the CDR3 reads CASSELDEGYEQYF. For the CDR3, the DNA is TGTGCCAGCAGTGAATTAGACGAGGGATACGAGCAGTACTTC.

A remark on this clonotype: A much larger clone is a single base away; this may be a read error. The J gene is TRBJ2-4, the V gene TRBV7-9; D possibly uses TRBD1 or TRBD2 (6 bases each). Germline CDR1 reads SEHNR; CDR2 reads FQNEAQ (reference sequence). The CDR3 covers 17 residues. V was shortened by 5 bases and J by 3 bases, with 20 bases between the two germline ends. The CDR3 coding sequence is TGTGCCAGCAGCCTAGACCCGGGGGCGGAGAACAAAAACATTCAGTACTTC. Its translation is CASSLDPGAENKNIQYF.

The chain couples TRBV9 to TRBJ2-3; D possibly corresponds to TRBD1 (5 bases). Germline assignment: CDR1 SGDLS and CDR2 YYNGEE. The CDR3 sequence is 17 residues long. Between the trimmed V and J ends, which lost 4 bases and 2 bases, there was a span of 20 bases. The CDR3 DNA is TGTGCCAGCAGCCCCGTAGTGGGGCGACAAAACACAGATACGCAGTATTTT. This sequence encodes CASSPVVGRQNTDTQYF.

This rearrangement joins TRBV9 to TRBJ1-5, with D tentatively TRBD1 (6 bases). Trimming shortened V by 4 bases and J by 6 bases, and 14 bases separated the two germline ends. The CDR3 has 14 residues. Per the germline V gene, CDR1 is SGDLS and CDR2 is YYNGEE. The CDR3 DNA sequence: TGTGCCAGCAGCCGAGGGGGAGGAACTCAGCCCCAGCATTTT. It yields the protein CASSRGGGTQPQHF. Supplemented by reference TRBV9 and TRBJ1-5, the full variable domain reads DSGVTQTPKHLITATGQRVTLRCSPRSGDLSVYWYQQSLDQGLQFLIQYYNGEERAKGNILERFSAQQFPDLHSELNLSSLELGDSALYFCASSRGGGTQPQHFGDGTRLSIL.

The chain carries TRBV5-1 and TRBJ2-7; the D gene could be TRBD1 or TRBD2 (5 bases each). V lost 0 bases, J lost 0 bases, and 10 bases lay in between. Germline V gene data show CDR1 as SGHRS and CDR2 as YFSETQ. This CDR3 spans 15 amino acids. In DNA, the CDR3 is TGCGCCAGCAGCTTGGAGGGACGGGCCTCCTACGAGCAGTACTTC. Protein sequence: CASSLEGRASYEQYF.

This clonotype occurred many times. This sequence joins TRBV6-5 and TRBJ1-1, with D uncertain. V was shortened by 7 bases and J by 5 bases, with 20 bases between the two germline ends. Germline V CDR1 and CDR2: MNHEY, SVGAGI. This CDR3 spans 15 amino acids. The CDR3 bases are TGTGCCAGCATCGACTCAGGTGGCGGAAGGACTGAAGCTTTCTTT. Protein product: CASIDSGGGRTEAFF.

This clonotype came up a few times. The genes are TRBV11-2 and TRBJ2-6; 7 nucleotides align to TRBD1. CDR1 and CDR2 from the germline V gene are SGHAT and FQNNGV. The junction had 13 bases not matched to a gene; V was cut back by 4 bases and J by 4 bases. The CDR3 is made up of 18 amino acids. The DNA for the CDR3 is TGTGCCAGCAGCTCCGCCGGGACAGAGGGGATGGGGGCCAACGTCCTGACTTTC. Translating gives CASSSAGTEGMGANVLTF.